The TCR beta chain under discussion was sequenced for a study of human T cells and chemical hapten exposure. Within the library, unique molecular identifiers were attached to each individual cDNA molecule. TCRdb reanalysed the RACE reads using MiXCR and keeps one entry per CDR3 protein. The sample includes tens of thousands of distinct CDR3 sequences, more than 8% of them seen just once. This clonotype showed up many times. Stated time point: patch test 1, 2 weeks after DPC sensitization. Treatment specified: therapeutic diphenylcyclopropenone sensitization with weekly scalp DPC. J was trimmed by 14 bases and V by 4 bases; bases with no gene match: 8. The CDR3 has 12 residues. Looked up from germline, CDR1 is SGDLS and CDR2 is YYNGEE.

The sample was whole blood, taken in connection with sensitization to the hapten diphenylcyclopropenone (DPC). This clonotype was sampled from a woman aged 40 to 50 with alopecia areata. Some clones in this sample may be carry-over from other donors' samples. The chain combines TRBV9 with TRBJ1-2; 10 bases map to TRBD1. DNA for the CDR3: TGTGCCAGCAGCACTGGACAGGGGGTCTTAACCTTC. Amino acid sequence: CASSTGQGVLTF. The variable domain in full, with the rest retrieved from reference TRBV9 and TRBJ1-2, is DSGVTQTPKHLITATGQRVTLRCSPRSGDLSVYWYQQSLDQGLQFLIQYYNGEERAKGNILERFSAQQFPDLHSELNLSSLELGDSALYFCASSTGQGVLTFGSGTRLTVV.